The next 8 T cell receptor beta chains were all read from a single sample in a study of blood T cell repertoires in COVID-19. The repertoire was sequenced with immunoSEQ multiplex PCR; TCRdb's copy has only in-frame clones and lacks some. The sample contains about 61,000 clones, roughly 90% of which appear only once. The sample taken for sequencing was peripheral blood. All receptors come from a man of 80 years or more in a cohort sampled during active COVID-19.

J is TRBJ1-1 and V is TRBV19; D call uncertain. The germline CDR1 and CDR2 sequences are LNHDA and SQIVND (reference sequence). The CDR3 consists of 13 residues. Trimming stripped 5 bases from V and 0 bases from J, with 7 bases between. The chain's CDR3 is CASSSQVNTEAFF. DNA of the CDR3: TGTGCCAGTAGTTCTCAGGTGAACACTGAAGCTTTCTTT.

The chain has TRBV7-8 and TRBJ1-5, with a tentative D call TRBD1 (5 bases). V lost 1 base and J lost 9, with 13 bases in between. The CDR3 contains 14 residues. The germline gives CDR1 SGHVS, CDR2 FQNEAQ. DNA for the CDR3: TGTGCCAGCAGCTTAGGGGGCCAGAGAGTGCCCCAGCATTTT. Residues: CASSLGGQRVPQHF.

The chain combines TRBV18 with TRBJ2-1; D unresolved. Trimming shortened V by 3 bases and J by 3 bases, and 9 bases separated the two germline ends. The CDR3 consists of 14 residues. CDR1 and CDR2 from the germline V gene are KGHSH and LQKENI. The CDR3 loop reads CASSPATDYNEQFF. In DNA form, the CDR3 reads TGTGCCAGCTCACCTGCTACAGACTACAATGAGCAGTTCTTC.

The chain is built from TRBV30 and TRBJ2-3; 9 bases are a match to TRBD2. J was trimmed by 0 bases and V by 3 bases; bases with no gene match: 4. CDR1 and CDR2 (germline): GTSNPN, SVGIG (reference sequence). This CDR3 is built from 15 residues. CDR3 sequence reads: CAWSRLAASTDTQYF. In DNA form, the CDR3 reads TGTGCCTGGAGCCGACTAGCGGCAAGCACAGATACGCAGTATTTT.

On this clone itself: Other DNA sequences in the same sample also yield this CDR3. The gene calls are TRBV5-1 and TRBJ2-3; 12 nucleotides align to TRBD2. V was pared by 3 bases and J by 6 bases, with 5 bases of the junction left unmatched. From germline, CDR1 is SGHRS and CDR2 YFSETQ. The CDR3 totals 15 residues. The CDR3: CASSSGLAGTDTQYF. Written as DNA, the CDR3 is TGCGCCAGCAGCTCAGGACTAGCGGGGACGGATACGCAGTATTTT.

This clone was seen only a few times. The chain recombines TRBV25-1 with TRBJ1-6; D is undetermined. Trimming took 1 base from V and 9 from J, leaving 10 bases between them. The CDR3 totals 14 residues. The V gene's germline CDR1 is MGHDK and CDR2 SYGVNS. CDR3 in DNA: TGTGCCAGCAGTGAATCGGTCCGAGGTTCACCCCTCCACTTT. It translates to CASSESVRGSPLHF.

This rearrangement joins TRBV19 to TRBJ1-5; 9 nucleotides align to TRBD1. The trim removed 7 bases at V and 4 bases at J, leaving 8 bases unmatched. Looked up from germline, CDR1 is LNHDA and CDR2 is SQIVND (reference sequence). The CDR3 consists of 15 residues. The CDR3 here is CASNGRDRVNQPQHF. CDR3 coding DNA: TGTGCCAGTAACGGCCGGGACAGGGTTAATCAGCCCCAGCATTTT.

This clone has only one observation. This rearrangement joins TRBV7-8 to TRBJ1-1; TRBD1 matches at 8 bases. The length of the CDR3 is 14 residues. J lost 5 bases, V lost 3 bases, and 5 bases had no gene match. Germline CDR1 and CDR2: SGHVS and FQNEAQ. CDR3 DNA sequence: TGTGCCAGCAGCTTGAGGACAGGGTCAACTGAAGCTTTCTTT. It is translated as CASSLRTGSTEAFF.